Listed here are 2 T cell receptor beta chains from one sample, sequenced in a study of PD-1 blockade in classical Hodgkin lymphoma. Generated by immunoSEQ multiplex PCR, the TCRdb table keeps only in-frame clones and is missing some. The sample holds about 34,000 clones, around nine tenths seen once. Time point defined: newly diagnosed, previously untreated cHL patient sample. The study purified CD4+ T cells from thawed PBMCs using magnetic negative selection. Sequencing used CD4+ T cells from blood. These TCRs come from a human donor with classical Hodgkin lymphoma.

The V and J genes are TRBV19 and TRBJ2-1; D is unclear. Trimming shortened V by 3 bases and J by 0 bases, and 12 bases separated the two germline ends. Germline V CDR1 and CDR2: LNHDA, SQIVND (reference sequence). The CDR3 totals 16 residues. CDR3 bases: TGTGCCAGTAGTATTTCGCCTCTTAGCTCCTACAATGAGCAGTTCTTC. It is translated as CASSISPLSSYNEQFF.

This rearrangement joins TRBV6-6 to TRBJ2-7; perhaps TRBD2 as D (6 bases). The CDR3 loop spans 13 amino acids. V shed 10 bases and J shed 6 bases, with 19 bases lying between them. Germline V gives CDR1 MNHNY, CDR2 SVGAGI (reference sequence). CDR3 residues: CATRRGTIGEQYF. The CDR3 DNA follows: TGTGCCACCCGTCGCGGGACCATCGGCGAGCAGTACTTC.